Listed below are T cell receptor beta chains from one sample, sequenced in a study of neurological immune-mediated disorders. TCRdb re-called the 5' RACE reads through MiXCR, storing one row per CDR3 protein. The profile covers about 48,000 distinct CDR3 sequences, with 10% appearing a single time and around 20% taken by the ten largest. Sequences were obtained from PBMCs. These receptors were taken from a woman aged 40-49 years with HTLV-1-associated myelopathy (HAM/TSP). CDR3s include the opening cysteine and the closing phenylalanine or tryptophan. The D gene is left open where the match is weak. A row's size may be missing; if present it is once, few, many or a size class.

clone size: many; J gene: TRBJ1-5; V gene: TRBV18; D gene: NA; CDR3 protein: CASSPSGEVQPQHF; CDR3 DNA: TGTGCCAGCTCACCATCAGGGGAGGTTCAGCCCCAGCATTTT
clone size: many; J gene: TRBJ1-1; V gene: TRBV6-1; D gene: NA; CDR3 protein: CASSGYRDTEAFF; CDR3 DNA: TGTGCCAGCAGTGGATACCGTGACACTGAAGCTTTCTTT
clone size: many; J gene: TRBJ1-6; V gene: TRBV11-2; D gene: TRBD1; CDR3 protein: CASGRQGTNSPLHF; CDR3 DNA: TGTGCCAGCGGCCGACAGGGAACCAATTCACCCCTCCACTTT
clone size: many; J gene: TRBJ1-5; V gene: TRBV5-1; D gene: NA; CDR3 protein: CASRSDTFGQRVRSEQPQHF; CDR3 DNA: TGCGCCAGCAGATCGGACACTTTTGGGCAGCGGGTAAGGAGTGAGCAGCCCCAGCATTTT
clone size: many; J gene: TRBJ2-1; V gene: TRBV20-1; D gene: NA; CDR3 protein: CSAGRGVSYYNEQFF; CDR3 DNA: TGCAGTGCGGGAAGGGGCGTCAGTTACTACAATGAGCAGTTCTTC
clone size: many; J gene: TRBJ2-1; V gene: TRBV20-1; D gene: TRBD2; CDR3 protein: CSATSLGGRGFYNEQFF; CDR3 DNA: TGCAGTGCTACTTCCTTGGGAGGGCGGGGGTTTTACAATGAGCAGTTCTTC
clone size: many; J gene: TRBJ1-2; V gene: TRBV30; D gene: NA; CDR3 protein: CALGGAWGYTF; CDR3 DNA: TGTGCCCTAGGGGGGGCTTGGGGCTACACCTTC
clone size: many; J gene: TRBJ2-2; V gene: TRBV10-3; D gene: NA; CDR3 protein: CAVREEAGELFF; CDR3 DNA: TGTGCGGTCAGGGAGGAGGCCGGGGAGCTGTTTTTT
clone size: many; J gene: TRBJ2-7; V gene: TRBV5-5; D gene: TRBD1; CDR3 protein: CASSLIQGSSYEQYF; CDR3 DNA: TGTGCCAGCAGCTTGATACAGGGGAGCTCCTACGAGCAGTACTTC
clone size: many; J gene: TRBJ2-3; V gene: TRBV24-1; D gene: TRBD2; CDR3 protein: CATSDQREGRPDTQYF; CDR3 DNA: TGTGCCACCAGTGATCAGCGGGAGGGGCGACCAGATACGCAGTATTTT
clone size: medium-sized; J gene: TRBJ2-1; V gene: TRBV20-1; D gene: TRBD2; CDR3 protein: CSARDLSSGVWDEQFF; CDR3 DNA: TGCAGTGCTAGAGACCTCTCTAGCGGGGTTTGGGATGAGCAGTTCTTC
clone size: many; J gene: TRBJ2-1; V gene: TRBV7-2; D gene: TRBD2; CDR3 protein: CASSQAGGLNEQFF; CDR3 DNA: TGTGCCAGCAGCCAAGCGGGGGGGCTCAATGAGCAGTTCTTC
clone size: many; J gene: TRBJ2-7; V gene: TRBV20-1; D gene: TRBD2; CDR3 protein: CSARGTSGGFTSYEQYF; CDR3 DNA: TGCAGTGCTAGAGGAACTAGCGGGGGTTTCACAAGCTACGAGCAGTACTTC
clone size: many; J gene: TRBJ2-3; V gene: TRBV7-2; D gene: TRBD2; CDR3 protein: CASSLTGTSGSTQYF; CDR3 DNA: TGTGCCAGCAGCCTAACCGGGACTAGCGGATCTACGCAGTATTTT
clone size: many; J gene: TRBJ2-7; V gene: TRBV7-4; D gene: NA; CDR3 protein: CASSSGVYEQYF; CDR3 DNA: TGTGCCAGCAGCTCGGGGGTCTACGAGCAGTACTTC
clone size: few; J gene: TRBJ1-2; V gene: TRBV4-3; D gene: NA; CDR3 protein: CASSQTGHSLNYGYTF; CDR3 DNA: TGCGCCAGCAGCCAAACTGGACATTCGTTGAACTATGGCTACACCTTC
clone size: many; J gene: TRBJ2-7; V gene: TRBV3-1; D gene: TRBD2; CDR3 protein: CASSQARSPLAGFSYEQYF; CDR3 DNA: TGTGCCAGCAGCCAAGCCCGAAGTCCCCTAGCGGGGTTTTCCTACGAGCAGTACTTC
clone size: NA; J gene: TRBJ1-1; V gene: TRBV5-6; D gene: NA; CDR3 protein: CASSPTGCGPEGTEAFF; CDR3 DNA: TGTGCCAGCAGCCCGACCGGGTGTGGGCCCGAGGGGACTGAAGCTTTCTTT
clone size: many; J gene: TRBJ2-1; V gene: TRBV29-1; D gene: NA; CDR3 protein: CSVYSQDSYNEQFF; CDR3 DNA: TGCAGCGTTTATTCACAGGATTCCTACAATGAGCAGTTCTTC
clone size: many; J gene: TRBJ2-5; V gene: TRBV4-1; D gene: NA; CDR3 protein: CASSLVGLGQYF; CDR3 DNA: TGCGCCAGCAGCCTGGTGGGTCTGGGCCAGTACTTC
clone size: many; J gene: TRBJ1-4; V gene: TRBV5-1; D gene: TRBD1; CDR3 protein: CASSRAGTENEKLFF; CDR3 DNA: TGCGCCAGCAGCCGGGCCGGGACAGAGAATGAAAAACTGTTTTTT